The T cell receptor beta chain described here comes from a study of T-cell reconstitution after alpha-beta-depleted transplantation in children. Preparing the TCRbeta library involved the use of unique molecular identifiers. TCRdb independently ran MiXCR on the PCR reads; one entry per CDR3 protein. This table holds about 350,000 distinct CDR3 sequences, about an eighth found once. This clonotype came up a few times. Source: PBMCs, taken from the stem cell graft. The clonotype originates from a human donor who donated a stem cell graft to a child with Fanconi anemia.

The CDR3 DNA reads TGTGCCAGCAGCCCCCATCGAGTGTTGTACACTGAAGCTTTCTTT. It codes for CASSPHRVLYTEAFF. The gene calls are TRBV3-1 and TRBJ1-1; no clear D gene. The CDR3 is made up of 15 amino acids. V lost 4 bases and J lost 3, with 15 bases in between. CDR1 LGHDT and CDR2 YNNKEL come from the germline V gene (reference sequence).